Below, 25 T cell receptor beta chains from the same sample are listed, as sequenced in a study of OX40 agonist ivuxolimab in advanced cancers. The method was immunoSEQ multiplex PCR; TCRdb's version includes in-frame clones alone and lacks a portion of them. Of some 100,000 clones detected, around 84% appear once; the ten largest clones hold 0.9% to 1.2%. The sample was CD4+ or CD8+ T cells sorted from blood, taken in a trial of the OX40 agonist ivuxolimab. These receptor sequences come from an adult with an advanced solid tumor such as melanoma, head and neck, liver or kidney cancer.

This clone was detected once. CDR3 residues: CASSQRNLNTEAFF. DNA of the CDR3: TGTGCCAGCAGCCAAAGGAATCTGAACACTGAAGCTTTCTTT. The genes are TRBV4-2 and TRBJ1-1; no firm D call. The CDR3 has 14 residues. From germline, CDR1 is LGHNA and CDR2 YNFKEQ. V was shortened by 2 bases and J by 0 bases, with 7 bases between the two germline ends.

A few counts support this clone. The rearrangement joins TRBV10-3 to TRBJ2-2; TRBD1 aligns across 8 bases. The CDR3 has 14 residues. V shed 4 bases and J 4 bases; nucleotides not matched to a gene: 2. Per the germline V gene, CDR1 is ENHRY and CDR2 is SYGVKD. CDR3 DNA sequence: TGTGCCATCAGTGCAGGGGGCAGCACCGGGGAGCTGTTTTTT. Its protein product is CAISAGGSTGELFF.

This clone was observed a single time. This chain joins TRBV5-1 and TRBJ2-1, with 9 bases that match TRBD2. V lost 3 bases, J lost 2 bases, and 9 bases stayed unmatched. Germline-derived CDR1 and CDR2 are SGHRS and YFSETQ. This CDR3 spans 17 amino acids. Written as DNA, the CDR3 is TGCGCCAGCAGCTCGCGGGGCAAGCGGGGGGCCTACAATGAGCAGTTCTTC. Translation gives CASSSRGKRGAYNEQFF.

This CDR3 is CASSLSALASEYF. CDR3 in DNA: TGTGCCAGCAGCCTCTCGGCCCTCGCTAGCGAGTACTTC. V is TRBV28 and J is TRBJ2-7, with D possibly TRBD2 on 6 matching bases. This CDR3 contains 13 residues. V shed 6 bases and J shed 11 bases, with 20 bases lying between them. Germline assignment: CDR1 MDHEN and CDR2 SYDVKM.

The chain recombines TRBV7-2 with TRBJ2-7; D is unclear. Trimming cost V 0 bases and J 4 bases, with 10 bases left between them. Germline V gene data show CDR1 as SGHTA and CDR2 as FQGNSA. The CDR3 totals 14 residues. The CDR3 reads CASSLAAESYEQYV. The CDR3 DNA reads TGTGCCAGCAGCTTAGCGGCAGAATCTTACGAGCAGTACGTC.

As DNA, the CDR3 is TGTGCCAGCCGTTCTCCGGGTTTACTCTCCTACGAGCAGTACTTC. This translates into CASRSPGLLSYEQYF. This chain uses TRBV28 with TRBJ2-7; D not resolved. Germline V gives CDR1 MDHEN, CDR2 SYDVKM. The CDR3 has 15 amino acids. Trimming cost V 8 bases and J 0 bases, with 17 bases left between them.

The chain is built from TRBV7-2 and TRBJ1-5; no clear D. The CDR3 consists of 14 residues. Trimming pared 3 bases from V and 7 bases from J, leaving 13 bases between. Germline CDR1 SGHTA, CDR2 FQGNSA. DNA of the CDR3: TGTGCCAGCAGCTTTCAAAAAGGGAACCAGCCCCAGCATTTT. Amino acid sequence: CASSFQKGNQPQHF.

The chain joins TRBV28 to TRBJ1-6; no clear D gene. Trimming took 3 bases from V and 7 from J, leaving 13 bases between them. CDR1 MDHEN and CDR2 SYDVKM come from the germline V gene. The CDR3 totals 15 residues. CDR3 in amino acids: CASSFWEPSNSPLHF. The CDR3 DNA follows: TGTGCCAGCAGTTTCTGGGAGCCGTCCAATTCACCCCTCCACTTT. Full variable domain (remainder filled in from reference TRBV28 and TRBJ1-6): DVKVTQSSRYLVKRTGEKVFLECVQDMDHENMFWYRQDPGLGLRLIYFSYDVKMKEKGDIPEGYSVSREKKERFSLILESASTNQTSMYLCASSFWEPSNSPLHFGNGTRLTVT.

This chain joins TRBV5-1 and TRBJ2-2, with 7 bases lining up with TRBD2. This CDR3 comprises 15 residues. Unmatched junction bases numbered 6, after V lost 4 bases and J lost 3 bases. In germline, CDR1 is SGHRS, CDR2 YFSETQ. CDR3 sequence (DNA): TGCGCCAGCAGCCCCAGTGGGGGGGACACCGGGGAGCTGTTTTTT. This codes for CASSPSGGDTGELFF.

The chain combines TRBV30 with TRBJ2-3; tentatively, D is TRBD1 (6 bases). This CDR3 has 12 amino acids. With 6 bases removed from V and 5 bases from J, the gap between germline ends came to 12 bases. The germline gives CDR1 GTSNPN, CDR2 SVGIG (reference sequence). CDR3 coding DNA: TGTGCCTGCCTCAGGGGTGGAGATACGCAGTATTTT. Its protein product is CACLRGGDTQYF.

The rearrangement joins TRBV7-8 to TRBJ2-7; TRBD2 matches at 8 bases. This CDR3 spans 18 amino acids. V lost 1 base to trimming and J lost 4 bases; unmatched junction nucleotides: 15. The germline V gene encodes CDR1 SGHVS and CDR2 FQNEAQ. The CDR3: CASSLDQQLAGPPYEQYF. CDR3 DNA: TGTGCCAGCAGCTTAGACCAACAATTAGCGGGGCCGCCATACGAGCAGTACTTC.

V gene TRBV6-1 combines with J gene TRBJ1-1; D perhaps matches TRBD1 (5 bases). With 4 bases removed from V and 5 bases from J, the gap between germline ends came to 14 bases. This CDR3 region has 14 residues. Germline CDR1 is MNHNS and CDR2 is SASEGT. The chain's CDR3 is CASSVPWDGTEAFF. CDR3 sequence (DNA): TGTGCCAGCAGTGTGCCTTGGGACGGTACTGAAGCTTTCTTT.

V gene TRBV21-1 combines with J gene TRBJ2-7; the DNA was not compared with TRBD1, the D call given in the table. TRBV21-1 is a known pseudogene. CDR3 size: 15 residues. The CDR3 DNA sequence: TGTGCCAGCAGCGTCCACGGGGGACAGGGATGGGAGCAGTACGTC. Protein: CASSVHGGQGWEQYV.

Here the CDR3 reads CATSRDLSRYQETQYF. The DNA for the CDR3 is TGTGCCACCAGCAGAGATCTTAGCAGGTACCAAGAGACCCAGTACTTC. The chain employs TRBV15 and TRBJ2-5; D gene unclear. CDR3 length: 16 residues. V lost 0 bases and J lost 0, with 11 bases in between. In germline, CDR1 is LNHNV, CDR2 YYDKDF (reference sequence).

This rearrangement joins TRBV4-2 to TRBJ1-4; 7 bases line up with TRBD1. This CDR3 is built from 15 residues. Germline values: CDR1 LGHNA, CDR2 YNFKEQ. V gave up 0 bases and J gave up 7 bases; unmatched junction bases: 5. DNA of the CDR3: TGTGCCAGCAGCCAAGATCGAGGGGGCGGTGAAAAACTGTTTTTT. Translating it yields CASSQDRGGGEKLFF.

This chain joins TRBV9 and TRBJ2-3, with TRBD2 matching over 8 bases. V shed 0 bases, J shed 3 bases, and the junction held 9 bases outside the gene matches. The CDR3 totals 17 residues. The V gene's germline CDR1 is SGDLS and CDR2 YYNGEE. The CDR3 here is CASSVGSGGTRTDTQYF. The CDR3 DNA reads TGTGCCAGCAGCGTAGGGAGCGGGGGAACCCGAACAGATACGCAGTATTTT.

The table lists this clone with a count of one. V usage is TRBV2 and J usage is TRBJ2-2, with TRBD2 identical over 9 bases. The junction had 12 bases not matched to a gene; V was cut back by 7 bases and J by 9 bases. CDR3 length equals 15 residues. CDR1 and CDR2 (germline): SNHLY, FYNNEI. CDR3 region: CASNRGLATSRELFF. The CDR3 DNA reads TGTGCCAGCAATAGGGGACTAGCCACGTCACGGGAGCTGTTTTTT.

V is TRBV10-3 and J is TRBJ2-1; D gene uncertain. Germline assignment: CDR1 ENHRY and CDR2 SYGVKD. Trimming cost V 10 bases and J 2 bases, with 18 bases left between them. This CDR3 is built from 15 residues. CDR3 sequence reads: CATTASGSAYNEQFF. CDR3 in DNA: TGTGCCACGACTGCCTCCGGGTCAGCCTACAATGAGCAGTTCTTC.

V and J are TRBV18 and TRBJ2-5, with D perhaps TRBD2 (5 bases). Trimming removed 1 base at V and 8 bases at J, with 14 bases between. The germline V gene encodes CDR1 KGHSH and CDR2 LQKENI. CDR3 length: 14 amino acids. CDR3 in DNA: TGTGCCAGCTCACCACTCGGCTACTCGGGAACCCAGTACTTC. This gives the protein CASSPLGYSGTQYF.

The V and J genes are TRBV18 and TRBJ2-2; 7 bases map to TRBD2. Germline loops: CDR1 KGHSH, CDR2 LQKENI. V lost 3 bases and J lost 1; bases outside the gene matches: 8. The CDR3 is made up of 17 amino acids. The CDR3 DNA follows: TGTGCCAGCTCACCCGATAGGACTAGGAGGAACACCGGGGAGCTGTTTTTT. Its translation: CASSPDRTRRNTGELFF.

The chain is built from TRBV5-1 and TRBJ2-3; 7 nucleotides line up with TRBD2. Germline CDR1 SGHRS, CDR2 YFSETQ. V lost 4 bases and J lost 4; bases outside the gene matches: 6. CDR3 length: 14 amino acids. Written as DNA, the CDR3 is TGCGCCAGCAGCGGGGGGAGGGGCCCAGATACGCAGTATTTT. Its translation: CASSGGRGPDTQYF.

The CDR3 nucleotides are TGTGCCATCAGTGAGTCGGAGGGGGCAAATTCACCCCTCCACTTT. The encoded protein is CAISESEGANSPLHF. The chain has TRBV10-3 and TRBJ1-6; 7 nucleotides line up with TRBD1. CDR3 length: 15 residues. Trimming removed 0 bases from V and 7 bases from J; junction bases left unmatched: 3. Germline CDR1 and CDR2: ENHRY and SYGVKD.

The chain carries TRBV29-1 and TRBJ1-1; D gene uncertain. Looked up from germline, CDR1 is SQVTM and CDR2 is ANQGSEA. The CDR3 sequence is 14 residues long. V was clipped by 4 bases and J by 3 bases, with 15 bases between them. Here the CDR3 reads CSVVKPTRDTEAFF. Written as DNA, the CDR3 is TGCAGCGTTGTGAAGCCCACCCGGGACACTGAAGCTTTCTTT.

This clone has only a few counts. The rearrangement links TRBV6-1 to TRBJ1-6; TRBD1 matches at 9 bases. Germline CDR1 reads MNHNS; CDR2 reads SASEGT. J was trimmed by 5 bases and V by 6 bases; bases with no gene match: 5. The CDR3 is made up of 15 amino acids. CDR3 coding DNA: TGTGCCAGCAGGACTACAGGGGGCCATAATTCACCCCTCCACTTT. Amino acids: CASRTTGGHNSPLHF.

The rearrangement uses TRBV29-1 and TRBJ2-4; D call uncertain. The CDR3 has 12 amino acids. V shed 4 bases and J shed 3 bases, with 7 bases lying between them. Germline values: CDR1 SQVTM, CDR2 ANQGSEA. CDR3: CSVVFVKNIQYF. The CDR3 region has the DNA TGCAGCGTTGTTTTCGTCAAAAACATTCAGTACTTC.